This T cell receptor (beta chain) was identified during a study of blood T cell dynamics during melanoma immunotherapy (TCRdb year 2020). For the study in its entirety: Patients had metastatic melanoma and received first-line pembrolizumab or nivolumab plus ipilimumab as standard of care in the United Kingdom. A training cohort was formed from consecutive patients, and a further independent group of patients from the same centre was pooled into an external validation set. Peripheral T cell receptor repertoires of metastatic melanoma patients were profiled before and after one cycle of checkpoint inhibitor therapy to find early correlates of response. Overall study outcomes, separate from this receptor: The relatively small sample size was recognized as a factor that could limit how well the results generalize. Whether the T cell clones behind the repertoire changes were melanoma-specific or instead reflected general immune activation was something the study could not determine. Unlike progressors, patients who went on to achieve disease control showed a bifurcated reorganization of the PBMC repertoire at W3, with either increased clonality or increased diversity.

CDR3 length: 17 amino acids, cysteine to phenylalanine. Just the 51-base CDR3 DNA is kept, in frame starting at base 1. CDR1 WNHNN and CDR2 SYGVQD are derived from the germline V gene (reference sequence). The germline V and J ends show losses of 0 bases and 6 bases respectively, and no gene match explains 12 bases of the junction. Sample time point, as interpreted from the label and publication: pre-treatment baseline. Blood samples were collected before treatment (T0) and at week 3 (W3), after the first cycle of checkpoint blockade. Except for a couple of patients with rapid clinical progression, response was assessed 12 weeks after the first infusion by RECIST 1.1; disease control meant complete response, partial response or stable disease. Patients were not eligible if they had prior systemic cancer treatment, concomitant immunosuppressant therapy or synchronous other active malignancies. Bulk PBMC and plasma cell-free DNA were both sequenced for TCR beta so that circulating cells and T cell turnover could be tracked. Lymphoprep and SepMate tubes were used to isolate PBMC from blood, and red cell lysis was then performed. QIAamp DNA Blood Mini kits were used to extract DNA from both PBMC and sorted T cell subsets.

Turning to this clone: Its antigen specificity is not known. No base qualities exist here, and no much larger clone lies one base off it.

A fixed 350 ng of DNA was loaded for every bulk PBMC sample. The immunoSEQ TCRb Assay kit was used according to manufacturer instructions to amplify TCR beta CDR3 sequences from genomic DNA. The KAPA Library Quantification Kit for Illumina platforms was used to quantify the pooled libraries by qPCR. Pooled libraries were sequenced on an Illumina NextSeq 500, clustered at roughly 0.6-1.2 pM. The source study handled its data this way. The TCR data were analyzed using immunoSEQ ANALYZER and the R LymphoSeq package. A rearrangement efficiency score was calculated as productive divided by the sum of productive and non-productive CDR3 sequences. Clonality was assessed using the Gini coefficient and diversity using the Renyi index at alpha=1, with pairwise comparisons between timepoints within each patient. Clonal relatedness, based on an edit distance of 3, and repertoire similarity, based on the Bhattacharyya coefficient, were both computed in LymphoSeq. To classify response, a linear discriminant analysis based on week-3 changes in clonality and diversity was built with the R MASS and caret packages. In its TCRdb copy, this immuneACCESS table keeps in-frame sequences only and misses some clones. Where compared with another copy, unresolved V genes explain less than half of these, and the others have no known cause. V, J and clone size reflect that table, while D and trimming were determined from the DNA. The sample profile shows some 9,300 clones; 70% to 90% of them were found once. Under 35% of the sample is in the top ten clones.

Sequenced material: blood, taken from a patient treated with checkpoint blockade. This sequence originates from a human donor with melanoma. The sequence joins TRBV10-1 to TRBJ1-1; TRBD1 aligns with 8 central bases. The sequenced DNA is TGCGCCAGCAGTGAGTCGGGCAGGGGGCCCGGGGTGGCTGAAGCTTTCTTT. The translation is CASSESGRGPGVAEAFF.